The rows below give T cell receptor beta chains drawn from one sample of a study of identical twins. TCRdb reprocessed the 5' RACE reads with MiXCR, giving one entry per CDR3 protein. The sample lists 400,000 to 600,000 distinct CDR3 sequences; about 20% were seen once. The data also belong to a second study, concerning yellow fever vaccine responses in identical twins.

Sequencing was performed on CD4+ T cells sorted from blood. The receptors shown here come from a woman between 18 and 29 years old in good health. The CDR3 runs from the conserved cysteine through the conserved F or W. The D gene is left open where the match is weak. The listing skips clone size in some rows; elsewhere it reads once, few, many or a size class.

j_call | clone_size | v_call | d_call | cdr3_aa | cdr3_nt
TRBJ2-6 | few | TRBV6-5 | NA | CASSYGEGITSGANVLTF | TGTGCCAGCAGTTACGGCGAAGGCATTACCTCTGGGGCCAACGTCCTGACTTTC
TRBJ2-5 | NA | TRBV5-6 | NA | CASSLRVLETQYF | TGTGCCAGCAGCTTGCGGGTTTTGGAGACCCAGTACTTC
TRBJ2-5 | NA | TRBV29-1 | NA | CSVRWGETQYF | TGCAGCGTCCGATGGGGCGAGACCCAGTACTTC
TRBJ1-6 | NA | TRBV2 | NA | CASSERSSSYNSPLHF | TGTGCCAGCAGTGAACGATCAAGCTCCTATAATTCACCCCTCCACTTT
TRBJ2-2 | NA | TRBV7-8 | NA | CASRKETRNTGELFF | TGTGCCAGCCGTAAAGAGACACGGAACACCGGGGAGCTGTTTTTT
TRBJ1-1 | many | TRBV3-1 | NA | CASGLVGTEAFF | TGTGCCAGCGGCTTAGTAGGCACTGAAGCTTTCTTT
TRBJ2-3 | few | TRBV20-1 | NA | CSALGGPRTDTQYF | TGCAGTGCCCTAGGGGGACCTCGCACAGATACGCAGTATTTT
TRBJ2-1 | few | TRBV15 | TRBD2 | CATKTSGPSGEQFF | TGTGCCACCAAAACTAGCGGGCCCTCTGGTGAGCAGTTCTTC
TRBJ2-7 | NA | TRBV28 | TRBD2 | CASSLWGLASSYEQYF | TGTGCCAGCAGTTTATGGGGACTAGCGAGCTCCTACGAGCAGTACTTC
TRBJ1-2 | few | TRBV5-1 | NA | CASSSSSIPYGYTF | TGCGCCAGCAGCTCCTCGTCCATTCCCTATGGCTACACCTTC
TRBJ2-3 | NA | TRBV20-1 | TRBD2 | CSASEPGGLDTQYF | TGCAGTGCTAGCGAACCGGGGGGTTTAGATACGCAGTATTTT
TRBJ2-5 | few | TRBV29-1 | NA | CSVRRKLEETQYF | TGCAGCGTTCGGCGTAAATTGGAAGAGACCCAGTACTTC
TRBJ2-1 | few | TRBV20-1 | TRBD2 | CSARLWTSGGQNEQFF | TGCAGTGCTAGACTCTGGACTAGCGGGGGACAGAATGAGCAGTTCTTC
TRBJ2-1 | many | TRBV5-1 | TRBD2 | CASSLWPSGGNEQFF | TGCGCCAGCAGCTTGTGGCCTAGCGGGGGCAATGAGCAGTTCTTC
TRBJ1-2 | NA | TRBV28 | NA | CASSLLRRDGYTF | TGTGCCAGCAGTTTATTACGCCGGGATGGCTACACCTTC
TRBJ1-2 | NA | TRBV5-1 | NA | CASSLGEESYGYTF | TGCGCCAGCAGCTTGGGGGAGGAGAGCTATGGCTACACCTTC
TRBJ1-2 | NA | TRBV3-1 | NA | CASSHSELSYTF | TGTGCCAGCAGCCACTCCGAGTTGAGCTACACCTTC
TRBJ2-3 | once | TRBV3-1 | NA | CASSPPWFRTDTQYF | TGTGCCAGCAGCCCCCCCTGGTTCCGCACAGATACGCAGTATTTT
TRBJ2-3 | NA | TRBV20-1 | NA | CSATKITDTQYF | TGCAGTGCTACCAAAATAACAGATACGCAGTATTTT
TRBJ1-2 | NA | TRBV6-5 | NA | CASSYTETWGYTF | TGTGCCAGCAGTTACACGGAGACTTGGGGCTACACCTTC
TRBJ2-5 | NA | TRBV7-7 | TRBD2 | CASSLMSSGSGETQYF | TGTGCCAGCAGCTTAATGAGCAGCGGGAGCGGTGAGACCCAGTACTTC
TRBJ2-5 | NA | TRBV12-3/TRBV12-4 | TRBD1 | CASSYGQGASETQYF | TGTGCCAGCAGCTACGGACAGGGGGCGTCAGAGACCCAGTACTTC
TRBJ2-7 | NA | TRBV5-5 | TRBD1 | CASSYRQGGKVAYEQYF | TGTGCCAGCAGCTATAGACAGGGTGGTAAAGTAGCCTACGAGCAGTACTTC
TRBJ2-1 | NA | TRBV4-1 | NA | CASSQGDGRRDFRTDEQFF | TGCGCCAGCAGCCAAGGGGATGGACGGAGGGACTTTCGTACCGATGAGCAGTTCTTC
TRBJ2-2 | NA | TRBV12-3/TRBV12-4 | TRBD1 | CASRRTGTANTGELFF | TGTGCCAGCAGAAGGACCGGGACAGCCAACACCGGGGAGCTGTTTTTT
TRBJ2-5 | NA | TRBV9 | NA | CASSVGHPTGETQYF | TGTGCCAGCAGCGTAGGTCACCCGACAGGAGAGACCCAGTACTTC
TRBJ2-5 | few | TRBV10-2 | TRBD1 | CASRRQGMRETQYF | TGCGCCAGCAGGAGACAGGGAATGAGAGAGACCCAGTACTTC